This T cell receptor beta chain was found in a study of cytomegalovirus exposure and HLA in healthy donors. General study findings and limits: Rarity characterized most TCR sequences, yet some public TCRs appeared in many donors. Altogether, 164 TCR beta chains were recorded as cytomegalovirus-associated. Specific recognition of CMV antigens was confirmed in vitro for three chains (all CMV-associated). It was found in a later analysis that first-cohort TCR clusters tended to co-occur in the 95 to 150 validation repertoires.

Profiling relied on immunoSEQ multiplex PCR, and the TCRdb table lists in-frame clones only, not all of them. The sample yields under 200,000 clones, about nine tenths seen once. The CDR3 is made up of 16 amino acids. The J segment lost 7 bases and the V segment lost 1 base, leaving 12 bases of the junction unmatched. In germline, CDR1 is SGHAT, CDR2 FQNNGV. On this clone: Antigen unknown.

This TCR was recovered from a woman under 30 in good health and CMV-seropositive. Sequences were obtained from PBMCs. This chain links TRBV11-2 with TRBJ1-2; 7 bases map to TRBD1. CDR3 in DNA: TGTGCCAGCAGCTTAGGCAGGGGGACCACTTTGTCTGGCTACACCTTC. This sequence encodes CASSLGRGTTLSGYTF.